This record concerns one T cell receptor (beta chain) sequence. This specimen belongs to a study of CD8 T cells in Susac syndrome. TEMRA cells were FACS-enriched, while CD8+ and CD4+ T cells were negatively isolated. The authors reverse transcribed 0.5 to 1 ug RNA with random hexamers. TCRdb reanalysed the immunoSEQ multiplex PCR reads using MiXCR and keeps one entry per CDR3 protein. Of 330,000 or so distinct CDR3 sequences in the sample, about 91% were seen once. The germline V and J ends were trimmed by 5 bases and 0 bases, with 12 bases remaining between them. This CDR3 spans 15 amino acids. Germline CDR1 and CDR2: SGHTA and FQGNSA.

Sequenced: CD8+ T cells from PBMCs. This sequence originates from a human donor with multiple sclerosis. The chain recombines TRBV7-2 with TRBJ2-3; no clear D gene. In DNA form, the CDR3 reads TGTGCCAGCAGCCTCGGAGCTCGAAGCACAGATACGCAGTATTTT. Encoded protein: CASSLGARSTDTQYF.